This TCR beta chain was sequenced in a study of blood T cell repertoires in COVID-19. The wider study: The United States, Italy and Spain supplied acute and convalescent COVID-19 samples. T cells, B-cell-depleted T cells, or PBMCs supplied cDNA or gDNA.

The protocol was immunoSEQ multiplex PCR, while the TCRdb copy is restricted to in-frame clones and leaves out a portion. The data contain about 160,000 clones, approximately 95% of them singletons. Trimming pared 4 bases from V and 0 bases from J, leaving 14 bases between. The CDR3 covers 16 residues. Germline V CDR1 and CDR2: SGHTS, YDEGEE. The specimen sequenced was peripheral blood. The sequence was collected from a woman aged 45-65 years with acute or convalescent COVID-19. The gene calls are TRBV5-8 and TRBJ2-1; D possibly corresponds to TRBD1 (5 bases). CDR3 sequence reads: CASSQTRVSSYNEQFF. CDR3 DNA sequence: TGTGCCAGCAGCCAGACCAGGGTTTCCTCCTACAATGAGCAGTTCTTC.